Below are 3 T cell receptor beta chains sequenced from a single sample in a study of CD8 T cells in Susac syndrome. Random hexamers were used to reverse transcribe the RNA input (about 0.45 to 1 ug). TCRdb re-called the immunoSEQ multiplex PCR reads with MiXCR, one entry per CDR3 protein. The sample lists 65,000 to 85,000 distinct CDR3 sequences, 80% to 95% seen once, with 0.45% to 0.55% in the top ten. The sample consisted of CD8+ T cells from PBMCs. These receptors were collected from a human donor with Susac syndrome.

This clonotype was observed a few times. The chain joins TRBV7-9 to TRBJ2-7, with 8 bases matching TRBD2. The CDR3 runs to 13 residues. Germline loops: CDR1 SEHNR, CDR2 FQNEAQ (reference sequence). V gave up 11 bases and J gave up 2 bases; unmatched junction bases: 8. The CDR3 sequence is CAGTSGGPYEQYF. The CDR3, as DNA: TGTGCCGGTACTTCGGGAGGGCCCTACGAGCAGTACTTC.

DNA for the CDR3: TGTGCCAGCAGCTGGGACAGGGTGAGAACTAATGAAAAACTGTTTTTT. Translating it yields CASSWDRVRTNEKLFF. The chain joins TRBV7-2 to TRBJ1-4, with 9 bases aligning to TRBD1. The CDR3 extends over 16 amino acids. V shed 4 bases and J 1 base; nucleotides not matched to a gene: 4. In germline, CDR1 is SGHTA, CDR2 FQGNSA.

The chain is built from TRBV7-9 and TRBJ1-2; TRBD1 matches 7 bases. The CDR3 contains 14 residues. Germline values: CDR1 SEHNR, CDR2 FQNEAQ (reference sequence). The V gene end was trimmed by 5 bases and the J gene end by 3 bases; junction bases not matched to a gene: 6. As DNA, the CDR3 is TGTGCCAGCAGCCCAAACAGGGGCCACTATGGCTACACCTTC. As protein: CASSPNRGHYGYTF.